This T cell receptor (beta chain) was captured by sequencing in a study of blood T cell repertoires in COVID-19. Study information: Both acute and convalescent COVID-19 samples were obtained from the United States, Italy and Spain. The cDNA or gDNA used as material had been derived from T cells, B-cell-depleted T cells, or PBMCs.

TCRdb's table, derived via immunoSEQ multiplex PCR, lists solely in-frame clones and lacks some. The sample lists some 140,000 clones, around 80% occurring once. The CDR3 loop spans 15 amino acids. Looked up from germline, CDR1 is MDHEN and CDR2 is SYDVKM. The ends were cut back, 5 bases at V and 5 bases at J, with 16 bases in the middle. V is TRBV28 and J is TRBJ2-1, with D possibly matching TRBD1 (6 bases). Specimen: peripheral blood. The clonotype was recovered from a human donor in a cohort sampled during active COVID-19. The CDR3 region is CASSHYRTGHNEQFF. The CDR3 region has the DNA TGTGCCAGCAGTCATTATCGAACAGGGCACAATGAGCAGTTCTTC.